The 5 T cell receptor beta chains below all came from one sample that was sequenced in a study of OX40 agonist ivuxolimab in advanced cancers. Sequencing was performed with immunoSEQ multiplex PCR; in TCRdb, only in-frame clones are kept and a portion is missing. The sample includes 60,000 to 85,000 clones, nearly 95% of them seen just once. Sequencing was performed on CD4+ or CD8+ T cells sorted from blood, taken in a trial of the OX40 agonist ivuxolimab. The receptor set was obtained from an adult with an advanced solid tumor such as melanoma, head and neck, liver or kidney cancer.

The rearrangement joins TRBV10-3 to TRBJ2-7; unclear D gene. The CDR3 loop spans 12 amino acids. Germline CDR1 reads ENHRY; CDR2 reads SYGVKD. Trimming shortened V by 0 bases and J by 3 bases, and 3 bases separated the two germline ends. The DNA of the CDR3 is TGTGCCATCAGTGAGTCCCACTACGAGCAGTACTTC. Encoded protein: CAISESHYEQYF.

The chain joins TRBV11-2 to TRBJ2-3; D is perhaps TRBD2 (6 bases). The CDR3 has 16 residues. Germline V gene lookup returns CDR1 SGHAT and CDR2 FQNNGV. V shed 4 bases and J shed 4 bases, with 18 bases lying between them. DNA for the CDR3: TGTGCCAGCAGCTACCGGGGTAGGGGCGGGGCAGATACGCAGTATTTT. Translated: CASSYRGRGGADTQYF.

This clone was picked up one time. The V and J genes are TRBV4-1 and TRBJ2-5; D unclear. Deletions cut 0 bases from V and 0 bases from J, with 8 bases between. Germline V gene sequence: CDR1 MGHRA, CDR2 YSYEKL. The CDR3 totals 15 residues. CDR3 region: CASSQDPGYQETQYF. CDR3 bases: TGCGCCAGCAGCCAAGACCCAGGCTACCAAGAGACCCAGTACTTC.

The chain has TRBV29-1 and TRBJ2-5; either TRBD1 or TRBD2 may fit D (6 bases each). Germline V gene sequence: CDR1 SQVTM, CDR2 ANQGSEA. The CDR3 runs to 14 residues. V was shortened by 3 bases and J by 5 bases, with 16 bases between the two germline ends. CDR3 DNA: TGCAGCGTTGAGGGCCAGGGGAGGTATGAGACCCAGTACTTC. This gives the protein CSVEGQGRYETQYF. The whole variable domain, remainder taken from reference TRBV29-1 and TRBJ2-5, is SAVISQKPSRDICQRGTSLTIQCQVDSQVTMMFWYRQQPGQSLTLIATANQGSEATYESGFVIDKFPISRPNLTFSTLTVSNMSPEDSSIYLCSVEGQGRYETQYFGPGTRLLVL.

The gene calls are TRBV6-1 and TRBJ1-1; 10 bases are a match to TRBD1. Germline V lookup: CDR1 MNHNS, CDR2 SASEGT. Germline trimming cut 3 bases from V and 6 bases from J; bases unmatched to any gene: 10. The CDR3 runs 16 residues. The CDR3 sequence: CASSEPPGQGYAEAFF. The CDR3 DNA sequence: TGTGCCAGCAGTGAGCCACCGGGACAGGGGTACGCTGAAGCTTTCTTT.